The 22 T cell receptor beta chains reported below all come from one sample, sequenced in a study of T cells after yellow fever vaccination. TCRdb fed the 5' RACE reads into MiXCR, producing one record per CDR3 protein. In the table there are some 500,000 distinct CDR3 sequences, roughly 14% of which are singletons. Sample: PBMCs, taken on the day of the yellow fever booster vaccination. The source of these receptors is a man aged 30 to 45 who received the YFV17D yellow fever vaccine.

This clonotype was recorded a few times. The CDR3 region has the DNA TGTGCCAGCAGCTTAAGACCCCAGAACAATCAGCCCCAGCATTTT. Amino acids: CASSLRPQNNQPQHF. J is TRBJ1-5 and V is TRBV7-8; D remains unclear. The CDR3 runs to 15 residues. CDR1 SGHVS and CDR2 FQNEAQ come from the germline V gene. The V and J ends lost 2 bases and 3 bases respectively, with 11 bases between them.

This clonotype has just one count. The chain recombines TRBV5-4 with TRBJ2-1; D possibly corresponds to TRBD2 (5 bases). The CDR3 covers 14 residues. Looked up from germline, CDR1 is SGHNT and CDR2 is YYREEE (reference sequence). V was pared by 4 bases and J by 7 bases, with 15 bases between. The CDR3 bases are TGTGCCAGCAGCCATCAAGGCACGGGAAATGAGCAGTTCTTC. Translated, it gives CASSHQGTGNEQFF.

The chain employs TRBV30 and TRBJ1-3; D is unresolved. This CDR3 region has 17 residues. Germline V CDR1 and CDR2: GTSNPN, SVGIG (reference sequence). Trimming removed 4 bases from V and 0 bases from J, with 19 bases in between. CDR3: CAWNPAALYSSGNTIYF. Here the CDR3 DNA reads TGTGCCTGGAATCCGGCAGCGCTCTATAGCTCTGGAAACACCATATATTTT.

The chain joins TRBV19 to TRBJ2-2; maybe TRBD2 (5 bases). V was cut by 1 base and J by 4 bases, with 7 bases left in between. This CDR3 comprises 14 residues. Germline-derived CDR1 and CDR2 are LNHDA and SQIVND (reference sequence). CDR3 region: CASSIVSGTGELFF. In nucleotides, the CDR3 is TGTGCCAGTAGTATAGTCAGCGGCACCGGGGAGCTGTTTTTT.

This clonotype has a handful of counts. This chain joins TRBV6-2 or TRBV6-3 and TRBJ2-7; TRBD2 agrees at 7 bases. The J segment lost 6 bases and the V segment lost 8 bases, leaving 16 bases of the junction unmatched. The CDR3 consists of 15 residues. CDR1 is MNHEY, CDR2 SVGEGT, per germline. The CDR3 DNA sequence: TGTGCCAGCGGGGATTTTACGCTAGCGGTGGGCGAGCAGTACTTC. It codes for CASGDFTLAVGEQYF.

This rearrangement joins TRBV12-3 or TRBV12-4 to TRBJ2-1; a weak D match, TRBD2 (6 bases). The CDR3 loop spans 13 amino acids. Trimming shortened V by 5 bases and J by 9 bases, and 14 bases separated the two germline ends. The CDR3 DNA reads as TGTGCCAGCAGTCAGCAGACTAGGGCTGAGCAGTTCTTC. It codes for CASSQQTRAEQFF.

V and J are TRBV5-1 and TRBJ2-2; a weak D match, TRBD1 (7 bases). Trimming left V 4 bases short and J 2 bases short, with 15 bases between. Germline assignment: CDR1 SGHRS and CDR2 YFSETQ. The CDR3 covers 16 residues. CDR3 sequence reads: CASSLGGGGNTGELFF. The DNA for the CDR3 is TGCGCCAGCAGCCTCGGTGGAGGGGGCAACACCGGGGAGCTGTTTTTT.

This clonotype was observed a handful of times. The CDR3 DNA reads TGCGCCAGCAGCCAGAGGACAGGGCGAGACACTGAAGCTTTCTTT. It codes for CASSQRTGRDTEAFF. The gene calls are TRBV5-1 and TRBJ1-1; TRBD1 agrees at 8 bases. V shed 4 bases and J 3 bases; nucleotides not matched to a gene: 8. CDR1 and CDR2 from the germline V gene are SGHRS and YFSETQ. CDR3 size: 15 residues.

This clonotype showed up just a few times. The DNA of the CDR3 is TGTGCCAGCTCACCACCCAACCTCCGCTCTGGGGCCAACGTCCTGACTTTC. Translation gives CASSPPNLRSGANVLTF. This chain links TRBV18 with TRBJ2-6; D gene ambiguous. Trimming took 0 bases from V and 0 from J, leaving 9 bases between them. The CDR3 runs 17 residues. Per germline, CDR1 KGHSH and CDR2 LQKENI.

CDR3 loop: CASSLWIGDYPSTDTQYF. The DNA for the CDR3 is TGTGCCAGCAGTTTATGGATCGGGGACTACCCAAGCACAGATACGCAGTATTTT. V usage is TRBV28 and J usage is TRBJ2-3, with TRBD2 matching over 7 bases. V shed 0 bases, J shed 0 bases, and the junction held 9 bases outside the gene matches. This CDR3 has 18 residues. CDR1 and CDR2 (germline): MDHEN, SYDVKM.

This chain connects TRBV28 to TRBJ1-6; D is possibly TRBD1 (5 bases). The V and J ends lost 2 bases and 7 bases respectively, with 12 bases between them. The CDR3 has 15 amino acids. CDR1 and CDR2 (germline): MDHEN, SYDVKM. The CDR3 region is CASSLPGIQNSPLHF. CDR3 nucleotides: TGTGCCAGCAGTTTACCAGGGATACAGAATTCACCCCTCCACTTT. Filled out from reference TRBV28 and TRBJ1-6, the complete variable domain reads DVKVTQSSRYLVKRTGEKVFLECVQDMDHENMFWYRQDPGLGLRLIYFSYDVKMKEKGDIPEGYSVSREKKERFSLILESASTNQTSMYLCASSLPGIQNSPLHFGNGTRLTVT.

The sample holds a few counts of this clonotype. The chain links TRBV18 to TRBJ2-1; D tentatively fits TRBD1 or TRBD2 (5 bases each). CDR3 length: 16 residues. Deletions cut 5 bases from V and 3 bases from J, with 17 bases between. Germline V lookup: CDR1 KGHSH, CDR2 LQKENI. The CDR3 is CASSTRGASSYNEQFF. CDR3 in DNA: TGTGCCAGCTCAACTCGAGGGGCTAGCAGCTACAATGAGCAGTTCTTC.

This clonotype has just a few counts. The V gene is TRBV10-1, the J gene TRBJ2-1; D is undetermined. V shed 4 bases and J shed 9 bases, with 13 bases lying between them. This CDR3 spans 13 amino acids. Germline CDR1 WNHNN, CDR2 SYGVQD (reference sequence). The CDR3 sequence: CASSALPSGEQFF. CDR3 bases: TGCGCCAGCAGTGCGCTACCATCGGGTGAGCAGTTCTTC.

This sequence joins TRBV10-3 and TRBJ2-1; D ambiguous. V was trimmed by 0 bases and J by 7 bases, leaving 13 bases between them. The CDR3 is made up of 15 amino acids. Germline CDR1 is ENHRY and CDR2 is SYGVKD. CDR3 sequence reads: CAISESVGRRNEQFF. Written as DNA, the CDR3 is TGTGCCATCAGTGAGTCAGTGGGCCGGAGAAATGAGCAGTTCTTC.

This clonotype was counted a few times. This CDR3 reads CSVEGRTTDTQYF. CDR3 bases: TGCAGCGTTGAAGGACGAACCACAGATACGCAGTATTTT. V gene TRBV29-1 combines with J gene TRBJ2-3; D not resolved. The germline gives CDR1 SQVTM, CDR2 ANQGSEA. The CDR3 sequence is 13 residues long. Deletions cut 1 base from V and 2 bases from J, with 7 bases between.

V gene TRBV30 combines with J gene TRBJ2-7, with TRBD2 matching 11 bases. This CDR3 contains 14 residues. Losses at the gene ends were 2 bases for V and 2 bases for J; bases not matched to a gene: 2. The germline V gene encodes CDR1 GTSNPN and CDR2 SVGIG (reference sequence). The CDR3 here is CAWSPGLAAYEQYF. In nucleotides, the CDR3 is TGTGCCTGGAGTCCGGGACTAGCGGCCTACGAGCAGTACTTC.

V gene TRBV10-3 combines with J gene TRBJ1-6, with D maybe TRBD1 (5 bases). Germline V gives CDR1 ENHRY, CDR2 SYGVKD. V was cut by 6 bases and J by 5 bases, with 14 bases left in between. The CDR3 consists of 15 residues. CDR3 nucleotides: TGTGCCATCAGCGCACAGGTCGCTAATAATTCACCCCTCCACTTT. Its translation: CAISAQVANNSPLHF.

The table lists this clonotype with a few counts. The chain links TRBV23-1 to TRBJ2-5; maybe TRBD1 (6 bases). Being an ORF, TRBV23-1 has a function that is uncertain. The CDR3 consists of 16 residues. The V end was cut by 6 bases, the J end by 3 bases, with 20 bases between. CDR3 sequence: CASSPGGPGQKETQYF. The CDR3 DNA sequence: TGCGCCAGCAGCCCCGGCGGCCCAGGACAGAAAGAGACCCAGTACTTC.

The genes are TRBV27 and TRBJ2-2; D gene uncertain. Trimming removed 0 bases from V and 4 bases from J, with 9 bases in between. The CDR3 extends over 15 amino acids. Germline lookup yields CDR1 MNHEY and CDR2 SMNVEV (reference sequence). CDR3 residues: CASSLSATGTGELFF. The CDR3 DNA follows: TGTGCCAGCAGTTTATCGGCCACGGGCACCGGGGAGCTGTTTTTT.

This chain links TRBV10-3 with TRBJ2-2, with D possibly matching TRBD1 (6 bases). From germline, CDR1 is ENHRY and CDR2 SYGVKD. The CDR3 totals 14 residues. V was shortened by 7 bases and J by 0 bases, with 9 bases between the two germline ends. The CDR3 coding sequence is TGTGCCATCAAGGGGGATCCGAACACCGGGGAGCTGTTTTTT. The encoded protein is CAIKGDPNTGELFF.

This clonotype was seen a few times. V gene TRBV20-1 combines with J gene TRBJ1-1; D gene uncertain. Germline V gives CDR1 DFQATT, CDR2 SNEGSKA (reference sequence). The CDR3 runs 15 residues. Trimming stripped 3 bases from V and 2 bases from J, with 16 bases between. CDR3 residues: CSASRFLSGNTEAFF. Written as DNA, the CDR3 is TGCAGTGCTAGCCGATTTTTGTCAGGTAACACTGAAGCTTTCTTT.

The CDR3 nucleotides read TGTGCCAGCACCAAGGAGGGACTAGCGGTACCCTTCTCCTACGAGCAGTACTTC. It is translated as CASTKEGLAVPFSYEQYF. The J gene is TRBJ2-7, the V gene TRBV7-8; TRBD2 aligns across 11 bases. Germline CDR1 is SGHVS and CDR2 is FQNEAQ. Germline trimming cut 7 bases from V and 0 bases from J; bases unmatched to any gene: 14. CDR3 length: 18 residues.